The clone carrying this TCR beta chain was counted only a few times. The data were taken from a study of T-cell memory formation after mild COVID-19. V was clipped by 8 bases and J by 0 bases; unmatched bases: 11. Per the germline V gene, CDR1 is SGHRS and CDR2 is YFSETQ. This CDR3 comprises 15 residues. Constant-segment primers were used for 5'RACE, and the resulting TCR alpha and TCR beta cDNA libraries carried sample barcodes and UMIs. TCRdb recomputed calls from the 5' RACE reads with MiXCR, one row per CDR3 protein. The table has 380,000 or so distinct CDR3 sequences, roughly an eighth seen once.

The receptor was isolated from a man aged 18 to 29 who had mild COVID-19 (a few samples of this study predate the infection). Cell type and time point are not known. Sequencing input: PBMCs or a T cell subset sorted from them (not recorded which). The chain couples TRBV5-1 to TRBJ2-7; the match to TRBD1 covers 7 bases. CDR3: CASYRGGLDSYEQYF. In DNA, the CDR3 is TGCGCCAGTTACCGAGGGGGCCTAGACTCCTACGAGCAGTACTTC.